What follows is one TCR beta chain and its context. Its antigen is unidentified. The data belong to a study of post-analysis software for immune sequencing data. Looking at the study overall: The disease courses spanned relapsing-remitting, secondary progressive and progressive-relapsing forms of multiple sclerosis.

Trimming removed 0 bases from V and 4 bases from J, with 16 bases in between. The CDR3 consists of 16 residues. Germline V CDR1 and CDR2: SGHRS, YFSETQ. Built from TCR beta cDNA, the libraries had unique molecular identifiers in them. From approximately 0.95 to 9.8 million T cells, 400,000 to 500,000 cDNA molecules were obtained. TCRdb re-called the PCR reads through MiXCR, storing one row per CDR3 protein. Found here are hundreds of thousands of distinct CDR3 sequences, roughly 29% of them singletons; the top ten hold roughly 0.53%. Notes on the study in general: Strong co-clustering by F measure linked samples that shared a preparation batch. The normalized Chao1 diversity of multiple sclerosis patients was significantly lower than that of controls. TRBV5-6, TRBV5-1 and TRBV20-1 were among about 5 TRBV segments more frequent in patients than controls.

The genes are TRBV5-1 and TRBJ1-2; D is perhaps TRBD1 (5 bases). Input material: blood. This clonotype originated in a girl aged 10-17 years with multiple sclerosis. The CDR3 DNA is TGCGCCAGCAGCTTGGCGGGGGGTAGGGCCCCCTATGGCTACACCTTC. Its translation is CASSLAGGRAPYGYTF.